The 16 T cell receptor beta chains below come from one sample, sequenced in a study of technical replicates of blood from a handful of donors. TCRdb's table, derived via immunoSEQ multiplex PCR, lists solely in-frame clones and lacks some. Counted here are about 44,000 clones, about 96% occurring once; the ten biggest clones make up around 0.35%. Sequences were obtained from T cells isolated from PBMCs. Source of these receptors: a human donor in good health.

J is TRBJ1-2 and V is TRBV6-5, with D maybe TRBD1 (6 bases). Trimming removed 0 bases from V and 4 bases from J, with 12 bases in between. The CDR3 is 15 residues long. Germline CDR1 MNHEY, CDR2 SVGAGI. In nucleotides, the CDR3 is TGTGCCAGCAGTTACTCGTTTACAGGGCTCTATGGCTACACCTTC. As protein: CASSYSFTGLYGYTF.

The V call is TRBV18, the J call TRBJ1-2, with 8 bases that match TRBD1. V shed 6 bases, J shed 6 bases, and the junction held 9 bases outside the gene matches. CDR3 length equals 14 residues. CDR1 and CDR2 (germline): KGHSH, LQKENI. CDR3 loop: CASSYGQGWDGYTF. Here the CDR3 DNA reads TGTGCCAGCTCTTATGGACAGGGTTGGGATGGCTACACCTTC.

The chain combines TRBV6-5 with TRBJ2-3; 11 nucleotides match TRBD2. Germline V gene data show CDR1 as MNHEY and CDR2 as SVGAGI. With V trimmed by 5 bases and J by 4 bases, 5 bases remained unmatched. The CDR3 runs 15 residues. In DNA form, the CDR3 reads TGTGCCAGCAGTCCCACTAGCGGGAGCTCAGATACGCAGTATTTT. Its protein product is CASSPTSGSSDTQYF.

This chain links TRBV4-3 with TRBJ1-1; D gene ambiguous. The V and J ends lost 0 bases and 11 bases respectively, with 16 bases between them. The CDR3 has 14 amino acids. The germline V gene encodes CDR1 LGHNA and CDR2 YSLEER. The CDR3 region has the DNA TGCGCCAGCAGCCAAGATTTCATTTTCAGTCTGGCTTTCTTT. The encoded protein is CASSQDFIFSLAFF.

The CDR3 DNA follows: TGTGCCAGCAGCTTAGGACAGGCAGAAGAGCAGTACTTC. It encodes CASSLGQAEEQYF. This chain uses TRBV7-6 with TRBJ2-7; D might be TRBD1 (6 bases). V shed 1 base and J shed 7 bases, with 11 bases lying between them. This CDR3 is 13 amino acids long. Germline CDR1 is SGHVS and CDR2 is FNYEAQ.

The chain uses TRBV9 and TRBJ1-2, with D possibly matching TRBD1 (6 bases). The CDR3 loop spans 14 amino acids. Looked up from germline, CDR1 is SGDLS and CDR2 is YYNGEE. V was pared by 6 bases and J by 5 bases, with 17 bases between. CDR3 in DNA: TGTGCCAGCACCCCGGGACACGGGGATTATGGCTACACCTTC. It encodes CASTPGHGDYGYTF.

The rearrangement links TRBV6-5 to TRBJ1-2; 8 nucleotides match TRBD1. Germline assignment: CDR1 MNHEY and CDR2 SVGAGI. This CDR3 spans 14 amino acids. The V segment lost 6 bases and the J segment 2 bases; nucleotides outside the gene matches: 5. The CDR3 region is CASRPRQGNYGYTF. The CDR3 DNA reads as TGTGCCAGCAGACCCCGACAGGGGAACTATGGCTACACCTTC.

This clone was found once. The chain recombines TRBV7-2 with TRBJ2-7; D perhaps matches TRBD2 (6 bases). This CDR3 contains 15 residues. The V end lost 0 bases, the J end lost 7 bases, and 16 bases lay between the germline ends. Germline lookup yields CDR1 SGHTA and CDR2 FQGNSA. DNA of the CDR3: TGTGCCAGCAGCTTAGCGGGAGGCCCTTTTTTGGAGCAGTACTTC. It translates to CASSLAGGPFLEQYF.

The chain recombines TRBV29-1 with TRBJ1-3; a possible D gene is TRBD1 (5 bases). V was cut by 6 bases and J by 2 bases, with 11 bases left in between. Germline CDR1 SQVTM, CDR2 ANQGSEA. The CDR3 spans 13 residues. In nucleotides, the CDR3 is TGCAGCGTGGGGGGGGGAACTGGAAACACCATATATTTT. Amino acids: CSVGGGTGNTIYF.

The genes are TRBV28 and TRBJ2-7, with 9 bases identical to TRBD2. V shed 2 bases and J 2 bases; nucleotides not matched to a gene: 4. There are 15 residues in the CDR3. Germline V gives CDR1 MDHEN, CDR2 SYDVKM. Here the CDR3 DNA reads TGTGCCAGCAGTTTACTGACTAGCGGTCCCTACGAGCAGTACTTC. It yields the protein CASSLLTSGPYEQYF. The full variable domain, rest sourced from reference TRBV28 and TRBJ2-7, is DVKVTQSSRYLVKRTGEKVFLECVQDMDHENMFWYRQDPGLGLRLIYFSYDVKMKEKGDIPEGYSVSREKKERFSLILESASTNQTSMYLCASSLLTSGPYEQYFGPGTRLTVT.

This chain uses TRBV7-2 with TRBJ2-7, with D perhaps matching TRBD1 (6 bases). This CDR3 is built from 14 residues. Trimming removed 1 base from V and 6 bases from J, with 13 bases in between. CDR1 is SGHTA and CDR2 is FQGNSA in the germline V gene. The CDR3 spells CASSLVTVGGEQYF. In DNA, the CDR3 is TGTGCCAGCAGCTTAGTCACTGTAGGGGGCGAGCAGTACTTC.

The chain is built from TRBV6-6 and TRBJ1-1; the D is unclear. Germline V lookup: CDR1 MNHNY, CDR2 SVGAGI (reference sequence). The CDR3 spans 11 residues. Trimming left V 7 bases short and J 1 base short, with 4 bases between. As DNA, the CDR3 is TGTGCCAGCACGAGGAACACTGAAGCTTTCTTT. Translating it yields CASTRNTEAFF.

CDR3 residues: CASTGGTEAFF. In DNA form, the CDR3 reads TGTGCCAGCACTGGCGGTACTGAAGCTTTCTTT. This rearrangement joins TRBV28 to TRBJ1-1; D uncertain. V lost 7 bases, J lost 5 bases, and 8 bases lay in between. This CDR3 is 11 amino acids long. Looked up from germline, CDR1 is MDHEN and CDR2 is SYDVKM.

The V and J genes are TRBV9 and TRBJ2-2; the D gene is possibly TRBD2 (6 bases). The CDR3 extends over 14 amino acids. Germline CDR1 SGDLS, CDR2 YYNGEE. The ends were cut back, 0 bases at V and 6 bases at J, with 9 bases in the middle. The CDR3 protein is CASSVAGEAGELFF. The DNA of the CDR3 is TGTGCCAGCAGCGTAGCGGGAGAGGCCGGGGAGCTGTTTTTT.

The chain employs TRBV6-5 and TRBJ1-2, with D possibly matching TRBD1 (6 bases). Trimming left V 5 bases short and J 4 bases short, with 11 bases between. The CDR3 extends over 13 amino acids. The germline CDR1 and CDR2 sequences are MNHEY and SVGAGI. The CDR3 coding sequence is TGTGCCAGCAGTCTGGACAGTTCCTATGGCTACACCTTC. It encodes CASSLDSSYGYTF.

This chain links TRBV29-1 with TRBJ2-7; D gene unclear. CDR1 and CDR2 (germline): SQVTM, ANQGSEA. The CDR3 runs 13 residues. Trimming took off 3 bases at V and 4 bases at J, with 13 bases between the two ends. The CDR3 sequence is CSVEAENSYEQYF. The CDR3 region has the DNA TGCAGCGTTGAGGCGGAGAACTCATACGAGCAGTACTTC.